This record concerns one T cell receptor beta chain sequence. Antigen specificity is unknown. Between the trimmed V and J ends, which lost 6 bases and 6 bases, there was a span of 17 bases. Germline CDR1 reads MNHEY; CDR2 reads SVGEGT. The CDR3 is 14 amino acids. The source of the sample is a study of CD8+CD57+ T cells in acquired aplastic anemia. Background on the study: An average of roughly 3 ug of DNA was obtained from sorted CD4+ and CD8+ cells. Overall study results and limits: Patients had roughly 31 CD8+ CDR3 sequences in common with controls (the shared set).

The use of genomic DNA as template underpinned the TCR beta VDJ and CDR3 profiling. TCRdb reprocessed the reads with MiXCR, giving one entry per CDR3 protein. The profile shows some 180,000 distinct CDR3 sequences, roughly 65% of them singletons. CD8+CD57+ cell expansion had been shown by flow cytometry in patients chosen for sequencing. Among the patients, all had severe acquired aplastic anemia. At the time of blood sampling, patients had not yet received any therapy. J is TRBJ1-1 and V is TRBV6-2 or TRBV6-3; no clear D. The sequenced material came from sorted CD4+, CD8+, or CD8+CD57+ T cells (not recorded which) from PBMCs. This sequence originates from a human donor with aplastic anemia. The CDR3 here is CASSGILLGAEAFF. CDR3 in DNA: TGTGCCAGCAGCGGTATTCTACTAGGCGCTGAAGCTTTCTTT.